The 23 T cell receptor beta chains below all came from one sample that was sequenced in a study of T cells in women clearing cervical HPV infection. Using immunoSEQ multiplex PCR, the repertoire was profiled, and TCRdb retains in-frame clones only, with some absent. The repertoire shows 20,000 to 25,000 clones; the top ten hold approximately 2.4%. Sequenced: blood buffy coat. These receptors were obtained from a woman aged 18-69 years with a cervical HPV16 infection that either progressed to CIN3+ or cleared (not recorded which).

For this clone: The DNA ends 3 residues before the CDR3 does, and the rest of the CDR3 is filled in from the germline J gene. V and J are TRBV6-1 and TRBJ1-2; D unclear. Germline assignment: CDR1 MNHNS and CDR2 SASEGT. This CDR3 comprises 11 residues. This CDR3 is CASSETDTYTF. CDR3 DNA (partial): TGTGCCAGCAGTGAAACAGATACC.

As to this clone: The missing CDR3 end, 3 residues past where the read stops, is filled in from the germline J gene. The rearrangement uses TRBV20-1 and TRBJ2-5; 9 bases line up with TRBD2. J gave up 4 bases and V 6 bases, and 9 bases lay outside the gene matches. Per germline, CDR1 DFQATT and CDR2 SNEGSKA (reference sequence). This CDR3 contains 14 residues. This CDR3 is CSAYSGSGSETQYF. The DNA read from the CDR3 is TGCAGTGCATATAGCGGGAGTGGTTCAGAGACC.

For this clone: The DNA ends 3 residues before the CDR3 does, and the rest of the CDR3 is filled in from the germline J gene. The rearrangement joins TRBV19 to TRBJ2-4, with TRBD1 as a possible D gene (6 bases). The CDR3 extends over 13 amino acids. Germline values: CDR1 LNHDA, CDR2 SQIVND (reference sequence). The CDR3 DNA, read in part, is TGTGCCAGTAGTAGGGCCAGGGGATCTGGT. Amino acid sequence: CASSRARGSG. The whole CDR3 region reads CASSRARGSGQYF.

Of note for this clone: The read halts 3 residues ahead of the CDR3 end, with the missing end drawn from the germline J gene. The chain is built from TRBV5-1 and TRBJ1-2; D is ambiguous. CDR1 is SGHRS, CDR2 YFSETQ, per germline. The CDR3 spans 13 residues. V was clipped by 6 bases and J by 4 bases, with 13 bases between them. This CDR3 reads CASMGDTVYGYTF. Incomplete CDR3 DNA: TGCGCCAGCATGGGTGACACCGTCTATGGC.

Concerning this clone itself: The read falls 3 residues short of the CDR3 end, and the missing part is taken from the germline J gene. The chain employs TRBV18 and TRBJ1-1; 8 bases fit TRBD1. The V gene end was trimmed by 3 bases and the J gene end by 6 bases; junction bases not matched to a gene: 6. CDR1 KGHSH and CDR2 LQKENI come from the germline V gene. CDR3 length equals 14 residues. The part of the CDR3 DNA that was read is TGTGCCAGCTCACCCCAGGGGGCCGGGGCTGAA. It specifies CASSPQGAGAE. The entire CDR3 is CASSPQGAGAEAFF.

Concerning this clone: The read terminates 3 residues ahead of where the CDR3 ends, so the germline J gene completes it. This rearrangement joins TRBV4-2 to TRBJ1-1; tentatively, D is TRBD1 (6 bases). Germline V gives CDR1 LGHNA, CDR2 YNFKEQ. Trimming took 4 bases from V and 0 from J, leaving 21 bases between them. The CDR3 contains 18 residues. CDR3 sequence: CASSPRSVAGALNTEAFF. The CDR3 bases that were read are TGTGCCAGCAGCCCCCGATCGGTTGCAGGGGCGTTGAACACTGAA.

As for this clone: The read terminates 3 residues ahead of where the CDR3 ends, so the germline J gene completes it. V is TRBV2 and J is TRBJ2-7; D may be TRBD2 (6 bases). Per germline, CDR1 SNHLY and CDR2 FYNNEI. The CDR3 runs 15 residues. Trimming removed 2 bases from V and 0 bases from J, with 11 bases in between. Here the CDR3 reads CASSESVGGSYEQYF. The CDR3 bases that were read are TGTGCCAGCAGTGAATCCGTGGGGGGCTCCTACGAG.

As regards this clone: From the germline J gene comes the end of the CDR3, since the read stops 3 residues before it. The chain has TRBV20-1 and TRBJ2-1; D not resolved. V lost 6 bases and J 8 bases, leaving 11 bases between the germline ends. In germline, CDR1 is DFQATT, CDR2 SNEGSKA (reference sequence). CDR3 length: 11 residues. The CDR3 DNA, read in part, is TGCAGTGCCAGAATTAAGCATGAG. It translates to CSARIKHE. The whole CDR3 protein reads CSARIKHEQFF.

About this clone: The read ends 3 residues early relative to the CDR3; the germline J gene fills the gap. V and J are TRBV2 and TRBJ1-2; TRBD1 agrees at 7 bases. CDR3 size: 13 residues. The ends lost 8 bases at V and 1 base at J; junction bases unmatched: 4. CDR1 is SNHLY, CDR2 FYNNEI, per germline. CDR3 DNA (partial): TGTGCCAGCGGACAGGCTGGTAACTATGGC. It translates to CASGQAGNYG. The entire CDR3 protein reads CASGQAGNYGYTF.

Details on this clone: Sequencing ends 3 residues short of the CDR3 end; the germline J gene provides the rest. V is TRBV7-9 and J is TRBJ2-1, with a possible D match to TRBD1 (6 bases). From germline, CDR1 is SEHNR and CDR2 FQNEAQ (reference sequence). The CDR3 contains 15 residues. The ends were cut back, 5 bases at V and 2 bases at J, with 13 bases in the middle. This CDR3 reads CASSPDRLAYNEQFF. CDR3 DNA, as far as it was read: TGTGCCAGCAGCCCCGACAGGTTAGCCTACAATGAG. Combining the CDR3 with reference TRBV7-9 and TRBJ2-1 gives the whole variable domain DTGVSQNPRHKITKRGQNVTFRCDPISEHNRLYWYRQTLGQGPEFLTYFQNEAQLEKSRLLSDRFSAERPKGSFSTLEIQRTEQGDSAMYLCASSPDRLAYNEQFFGPGTRLTVL.

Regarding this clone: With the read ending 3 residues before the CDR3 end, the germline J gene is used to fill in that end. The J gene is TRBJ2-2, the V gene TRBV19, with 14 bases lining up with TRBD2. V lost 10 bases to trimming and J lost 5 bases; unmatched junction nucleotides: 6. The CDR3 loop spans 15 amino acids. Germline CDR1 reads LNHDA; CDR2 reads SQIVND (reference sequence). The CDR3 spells CATRGLAGETGELFF. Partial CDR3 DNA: TGTGCCACTAGGGGACTAGCGGGAGAAACCGGGGAG. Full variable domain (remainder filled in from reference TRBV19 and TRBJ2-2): DGGITQSPKYLFRKEGQNVTLSCEQNLNHDAMYWYRQDPGQGLRLIYYSQIVNDFQKGDIAEGYSVSREKKESFPLTVTSAQKNPTAFYLCATRGLAGETGELFFGEGSRLTVL.

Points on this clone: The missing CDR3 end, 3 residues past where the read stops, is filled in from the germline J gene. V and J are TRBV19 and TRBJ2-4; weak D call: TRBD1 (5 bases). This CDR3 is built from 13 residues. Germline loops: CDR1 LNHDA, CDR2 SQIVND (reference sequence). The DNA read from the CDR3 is TGTGCCAGTACCCCCCAGGGTAACTATGGT. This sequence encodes CASTPQGNYG. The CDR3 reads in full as CASTPQGNYGQYF.

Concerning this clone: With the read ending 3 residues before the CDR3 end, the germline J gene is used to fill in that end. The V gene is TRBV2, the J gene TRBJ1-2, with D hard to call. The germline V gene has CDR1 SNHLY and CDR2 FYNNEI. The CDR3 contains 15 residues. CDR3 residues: CASSESRRGTYDYTF. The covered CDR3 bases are TGTGCCAGCAGTGAATCACGGCGGGGAACCTACGAC.

The chain's CDR3 is CASSPLGRDSANTGELFF. The sequenced part of the CDR3 DNA is TGTGCCAGCAGCCCTCTCGGGCGGGACAGTGCGAACACCGGGGAG. The rearrangement links TRBV4-2 to TRBJ2-2, with TRBD1 as a possible D gene (7 bases). The CDR3 extends 3 residues past the end of the read, so its final part is completed from the germline J gene. The V end was cut by 4 bases, the J end by 0 bases, with 18 bases between. Germline CDR1 reads LGHNA; CDR2 reads YNFKEQ. The length of the CDR3 is 18 residues.

The CDR3 protein is CASSDTRGRTEAFF. Incomplete CDR3 DNA: TGTGCCAGCAGTGATACCCGGGGTAGGACTGAA. The chain links TRBV2 to TRBJ1-1; no definite D call. The read comes to an end 3 residues before the CDR3 does, leaving the germline J gene to fill in the end. The V end was cut by 3 bases, the J end by 5 bases, with 13 bases between. The CDR3 has 14 amino acids. Germline V lookup: CDR1 SNHLY, CDR2 FYNNEI.

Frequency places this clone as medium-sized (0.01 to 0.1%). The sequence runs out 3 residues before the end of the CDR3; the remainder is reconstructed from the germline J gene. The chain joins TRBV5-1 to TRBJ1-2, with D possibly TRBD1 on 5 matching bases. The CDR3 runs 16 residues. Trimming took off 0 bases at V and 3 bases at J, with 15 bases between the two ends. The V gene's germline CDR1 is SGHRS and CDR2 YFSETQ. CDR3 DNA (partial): TGCGCCAGCAGCTTGGCCGGGGGAGGGATTTACTATGGC. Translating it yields CASSLAGGGIYYG. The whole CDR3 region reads CASSLAGGGIYYGYTF.

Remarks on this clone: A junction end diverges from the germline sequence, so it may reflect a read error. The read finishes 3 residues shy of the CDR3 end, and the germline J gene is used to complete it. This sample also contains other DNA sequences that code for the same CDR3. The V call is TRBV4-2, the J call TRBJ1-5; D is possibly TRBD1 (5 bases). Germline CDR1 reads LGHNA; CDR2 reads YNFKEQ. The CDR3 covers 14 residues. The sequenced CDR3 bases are TGCGCCAGCAGCCAAACAGGAGGCAATCAGCCC. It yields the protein CASSQTGGNQP. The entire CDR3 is CASSQTGGNQPQHF.

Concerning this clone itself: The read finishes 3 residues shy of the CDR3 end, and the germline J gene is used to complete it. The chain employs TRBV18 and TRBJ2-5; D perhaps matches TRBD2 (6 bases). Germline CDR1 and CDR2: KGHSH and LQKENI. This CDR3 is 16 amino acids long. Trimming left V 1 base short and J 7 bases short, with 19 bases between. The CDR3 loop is CASSPQEGLRTGTQYF. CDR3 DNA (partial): TGTGCCAGCTCACCACAGGAGGGGTTAAGAACTGGGACC.

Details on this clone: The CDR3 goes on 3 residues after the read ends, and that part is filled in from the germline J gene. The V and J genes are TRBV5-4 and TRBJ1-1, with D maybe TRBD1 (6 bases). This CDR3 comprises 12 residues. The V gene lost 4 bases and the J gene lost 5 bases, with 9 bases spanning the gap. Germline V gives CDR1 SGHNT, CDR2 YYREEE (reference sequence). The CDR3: CASSQGYTEAFF. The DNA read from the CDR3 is TGTGCCAGCAGCCAGGGGTATACTGAA.

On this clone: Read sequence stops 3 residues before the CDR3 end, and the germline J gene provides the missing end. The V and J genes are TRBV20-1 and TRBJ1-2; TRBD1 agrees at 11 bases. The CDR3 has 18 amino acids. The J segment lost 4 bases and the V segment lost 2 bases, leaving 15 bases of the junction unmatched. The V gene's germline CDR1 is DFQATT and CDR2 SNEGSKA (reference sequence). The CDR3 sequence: CSARKTGTGGYRTYGYTF. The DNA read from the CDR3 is TGCAGTGCTAGAAAAACCGGGACAGGGGGTTACCGGACCTATGGC.

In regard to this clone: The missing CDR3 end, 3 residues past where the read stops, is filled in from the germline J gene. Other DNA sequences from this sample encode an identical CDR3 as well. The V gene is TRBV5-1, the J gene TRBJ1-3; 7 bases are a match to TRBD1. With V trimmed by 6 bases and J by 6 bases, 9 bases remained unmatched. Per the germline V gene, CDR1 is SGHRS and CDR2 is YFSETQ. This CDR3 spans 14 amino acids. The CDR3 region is CASKSTGTENTIYF. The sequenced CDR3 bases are TGCGCCAGCAAATCCACCGGGACAGAAAACACC.

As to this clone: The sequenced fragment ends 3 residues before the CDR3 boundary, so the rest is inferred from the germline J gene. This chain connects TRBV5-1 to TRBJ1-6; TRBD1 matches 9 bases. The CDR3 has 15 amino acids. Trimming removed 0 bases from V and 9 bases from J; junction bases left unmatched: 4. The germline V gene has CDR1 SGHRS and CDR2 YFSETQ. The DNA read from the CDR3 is TGCGCCAGCAGCTTGGAGGACAGGGGAAGTTCACCC. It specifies CASSLEDRGSSP. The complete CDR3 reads CASSLEDRGSSPLHF.

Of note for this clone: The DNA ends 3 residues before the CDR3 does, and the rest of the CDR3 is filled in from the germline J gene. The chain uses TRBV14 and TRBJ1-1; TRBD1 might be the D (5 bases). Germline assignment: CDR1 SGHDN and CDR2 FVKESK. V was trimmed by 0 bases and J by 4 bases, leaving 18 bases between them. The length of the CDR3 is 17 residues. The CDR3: CASSQDYGSYQGTEAFF. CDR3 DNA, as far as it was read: TGTGCCAGCAGCCAAGATTACGGATCCTACCAGGGCACTGAA. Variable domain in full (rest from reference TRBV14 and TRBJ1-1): EAGVTQFPSHSVIEKGQTVTLRCDPISGHDNLYWYRRVMGKEIKFLLHFVKESKQDESGMPNNRFLAERTGGTYSTLKVQPAELEDSGVYFCASSQDYGSYQGTEAFFGQGTRLTVV.